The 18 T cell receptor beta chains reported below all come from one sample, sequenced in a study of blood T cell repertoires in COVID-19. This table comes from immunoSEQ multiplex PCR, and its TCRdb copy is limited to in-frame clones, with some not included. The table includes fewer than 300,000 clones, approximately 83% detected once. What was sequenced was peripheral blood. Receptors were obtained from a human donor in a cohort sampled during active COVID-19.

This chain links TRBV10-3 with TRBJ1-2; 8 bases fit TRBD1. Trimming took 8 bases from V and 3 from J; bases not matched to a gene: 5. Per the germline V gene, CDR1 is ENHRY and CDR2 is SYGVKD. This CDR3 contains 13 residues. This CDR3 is CAIGEDRDYGYTF. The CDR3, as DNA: TGTGCCATCGGAGAGGACAGGGACTATGGCTACACCTTC.

CDR3 protein: CASSQAGQNTEAFF. The CDR3 nucleotides are TGTGCCAGCAGCCAAGCGGGACAGAACACTGAAGCTTTCTTT. The chain links TRBV3-1 (or the pseudogene TRBV3-2) to TRBJ1-1, with a possible D match to TRBD1 (6 bases). The CDR3 is made up of 14 amino acids. Between the trimmed V and J ends, which lost 1 base and 1 base, there was a span of 7 bases. In germline, CDR1 is LGHDT, CDR2 YNNKEL (reference sequence).

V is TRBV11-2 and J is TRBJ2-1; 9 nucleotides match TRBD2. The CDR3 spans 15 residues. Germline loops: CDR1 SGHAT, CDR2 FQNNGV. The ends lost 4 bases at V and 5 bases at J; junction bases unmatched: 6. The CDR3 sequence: CASSSGLAPNNEQFF. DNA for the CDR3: TGTGCCAGCAGCTCCGGACTAGCGCCCAACAATGAGCAGTTCTTC.

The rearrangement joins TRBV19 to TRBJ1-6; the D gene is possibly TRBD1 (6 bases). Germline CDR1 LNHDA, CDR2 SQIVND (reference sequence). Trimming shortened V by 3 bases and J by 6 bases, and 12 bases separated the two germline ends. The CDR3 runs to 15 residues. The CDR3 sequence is CASSMGDTLNSPLHF. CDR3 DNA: TGTGCCAGTAGTATGGGGGACACGCTTAATTCACCCCTCCACTTT.

CDR3 sequence: CASSPGTSAPQTYEQYF. CDR3 bases: TGTGCCAGCAGCCCCGGGACTAGCGCTCCGCAGACCTACGAGCAGTACTTC. The chain combines TRBV9 with TRBJ2-7, with 10 bases matching TRBD2. The CDR3 spans 17 residues. V lost 4 bases, J lost 2 bases, and 12 bases stayed unmatched. Germline assignment: CDR1 SGDLS and CDR2 YYNGEE.

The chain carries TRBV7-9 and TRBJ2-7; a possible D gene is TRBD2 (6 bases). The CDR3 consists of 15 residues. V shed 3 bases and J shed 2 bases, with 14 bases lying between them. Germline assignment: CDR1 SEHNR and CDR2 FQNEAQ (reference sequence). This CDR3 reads CASSFGASDTYEQYF. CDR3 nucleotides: TGTGCCAGCAGCTTCGGGGCTAGCGACACCTACGAGCAGTACTTC.

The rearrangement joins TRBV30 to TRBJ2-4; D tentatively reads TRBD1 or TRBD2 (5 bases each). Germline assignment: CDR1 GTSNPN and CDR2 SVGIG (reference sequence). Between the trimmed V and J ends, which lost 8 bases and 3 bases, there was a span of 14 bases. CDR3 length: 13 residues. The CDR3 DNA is TGTGCCGGGGACGACAGACGCAAAAACATTCAGTACTTC. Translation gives CAGDDRRKNIQYF.

CDR3 DNA sequence: TGTGCCTGGAGTGTAGACAGAAGGTCTTACCACGAGCAGTACTTC. Residues: CAWSVDRRSYHEQYF. This chain joins TRBV30 and TRBJ2-7; possibly TRBD1 for D (5 bases). Trimming left V 0 bases short and J 5 bases short, with 17 bases between. The CDR3 totals 15 residues. CDR1 and CDR2 from the germline V gene are GTSNPN and SVGIG (reference sequence). Full variable domain (outside the CDR3, taken from reference TRBV30 and TRBJ2-7): SQTIHQWPATLVQPVGSPLSLECTVEGTSNPNLYWYRQAAGRGLQLLFYSVGIGQISSEVPQNLSASRPQDRQFILSSKKLLLSDSGFYLCAWSVDRRSYHEQYFGPGTRLTVT.

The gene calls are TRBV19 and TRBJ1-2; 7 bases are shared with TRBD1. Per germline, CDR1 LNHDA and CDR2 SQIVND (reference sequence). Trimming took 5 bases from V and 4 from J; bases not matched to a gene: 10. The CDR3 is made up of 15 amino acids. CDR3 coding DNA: TGTGCCAGTAGTCCGGGACAGACACTCTCCTATGGCTACACCTTC. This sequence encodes CASSPGQTLSYGYTF.

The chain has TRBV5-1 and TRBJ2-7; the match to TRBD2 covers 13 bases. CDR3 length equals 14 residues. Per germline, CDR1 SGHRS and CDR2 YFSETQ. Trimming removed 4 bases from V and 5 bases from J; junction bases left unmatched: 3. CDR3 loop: CASSGGLAGHEQYF. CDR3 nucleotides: TGCGCCAGCAGCGGGGGACTAGCGGGGCACGAGCAGTACTTC.

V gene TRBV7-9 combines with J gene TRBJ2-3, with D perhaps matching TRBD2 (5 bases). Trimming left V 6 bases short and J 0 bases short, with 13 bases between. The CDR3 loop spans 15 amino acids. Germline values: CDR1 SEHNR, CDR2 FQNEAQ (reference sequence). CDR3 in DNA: TGTGCCAGCAGTTTGCCGAGCGGAAGCACAGATACGCAGTATTTT. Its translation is CASSLPSGSTDTQYF.

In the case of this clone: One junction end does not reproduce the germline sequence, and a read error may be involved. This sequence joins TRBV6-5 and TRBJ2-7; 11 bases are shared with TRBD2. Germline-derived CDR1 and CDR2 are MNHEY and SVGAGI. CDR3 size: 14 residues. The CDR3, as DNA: TGTGCCAGCAGCTTGACTAGCGGGATCGATGAAGCGGGATTC. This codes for CASSLTSGIDEAGF.

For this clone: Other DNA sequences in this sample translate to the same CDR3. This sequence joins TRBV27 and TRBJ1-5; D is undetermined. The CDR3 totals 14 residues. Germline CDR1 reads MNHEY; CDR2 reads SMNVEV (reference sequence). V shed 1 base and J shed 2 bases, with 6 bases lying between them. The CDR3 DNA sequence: TGTGCCAGCAGTTTATTAGGAGGCAATCAGCCCCAGCATTTT. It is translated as CASSLLGGNQPQHF.

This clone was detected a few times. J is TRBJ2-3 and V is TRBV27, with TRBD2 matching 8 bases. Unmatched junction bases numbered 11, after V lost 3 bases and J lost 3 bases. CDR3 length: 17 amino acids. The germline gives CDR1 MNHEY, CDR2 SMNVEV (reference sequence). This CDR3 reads CASSFVGRAFSTDTQYF. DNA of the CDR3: TGTGCCAGCAGTTTTGTCGGGAGGGCCTTTTCGACAGATACGCAGTATTTT.

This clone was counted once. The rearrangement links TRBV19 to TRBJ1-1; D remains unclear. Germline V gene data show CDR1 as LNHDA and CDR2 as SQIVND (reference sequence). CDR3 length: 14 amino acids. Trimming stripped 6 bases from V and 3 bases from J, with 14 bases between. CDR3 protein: CASSRRLGDTEAFF. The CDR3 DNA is TGTGCCAGTAGCCGTCGGTTGGGAGACACTGAAGCTTTCTTT. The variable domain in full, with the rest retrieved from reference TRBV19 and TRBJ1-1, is DGGITQSPKYLFRKEGQNVTLSCEQNLNHDAMYWYRQDPGQGLRLIYYSQIVNDFQKGDIAEGYSVSREKKESFPLTVTSAQKNPTAFYLCASSRRLGDTEAFFGQGTRLTVV.

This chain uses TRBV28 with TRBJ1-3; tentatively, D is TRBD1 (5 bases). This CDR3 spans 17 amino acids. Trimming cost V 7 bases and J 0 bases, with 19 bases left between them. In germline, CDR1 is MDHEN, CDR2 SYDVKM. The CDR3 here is CASTGGGLSGSGNTIYF. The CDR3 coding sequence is TGTGCCAGCACGGGGGGGGGACTTTCTGGCTCTGGAAACACCATATATTTT. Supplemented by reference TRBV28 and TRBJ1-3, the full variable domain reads DVKVTQSSRYLVKRTGEKVFLECVQDMDHENMFWYRQDPGLGLRLIYFSYDVKMKEKGDIPEGYSVSREKKERFSLILESASTNQTSMYLCASTGGGLSGSGNTIYFGEGSWLTVV.

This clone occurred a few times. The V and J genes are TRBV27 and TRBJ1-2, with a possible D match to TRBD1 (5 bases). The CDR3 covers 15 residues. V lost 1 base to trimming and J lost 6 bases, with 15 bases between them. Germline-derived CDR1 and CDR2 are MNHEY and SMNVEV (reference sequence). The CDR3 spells CASSLLAGQVHGYTF. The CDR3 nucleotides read TGTGCCAGCAGTTTATTGGCAGGGCAGGTTCATGGCTACACCTTC.

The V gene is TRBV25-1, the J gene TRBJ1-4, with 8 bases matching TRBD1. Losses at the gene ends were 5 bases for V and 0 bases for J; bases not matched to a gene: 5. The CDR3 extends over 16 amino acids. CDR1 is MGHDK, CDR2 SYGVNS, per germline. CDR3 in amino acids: CASSLGQGATNEKLFF. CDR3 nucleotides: TGTGCCAGCAGTCTCGGACAGGGAGCAACTAATGAAAAACTGTTTTTT.